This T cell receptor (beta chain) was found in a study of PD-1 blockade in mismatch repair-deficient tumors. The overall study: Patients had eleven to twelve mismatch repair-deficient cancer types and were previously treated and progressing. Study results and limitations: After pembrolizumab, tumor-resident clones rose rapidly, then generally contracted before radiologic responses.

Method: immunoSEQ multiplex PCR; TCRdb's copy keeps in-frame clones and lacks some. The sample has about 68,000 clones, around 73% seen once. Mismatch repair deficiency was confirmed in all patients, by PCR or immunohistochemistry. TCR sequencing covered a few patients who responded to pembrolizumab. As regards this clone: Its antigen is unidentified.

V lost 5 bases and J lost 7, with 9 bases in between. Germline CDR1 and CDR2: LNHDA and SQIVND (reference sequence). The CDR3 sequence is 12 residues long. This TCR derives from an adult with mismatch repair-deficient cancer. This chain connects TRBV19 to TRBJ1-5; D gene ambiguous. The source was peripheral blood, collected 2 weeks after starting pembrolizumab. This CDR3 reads CASSPLGQPQHF. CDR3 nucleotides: TGTGCCAGTAGTCCGTTGGGACAGCCCCAGCATTTT.